The present TCR beta chain was sequenced within a study of CD8 T cells in Susac syndrome. At the level of the study: Sequencing included Susac syndrome patients, five or six of them with active disease and roughly eight in remission. Each patient with Susac syndrome, at the time of blood draw, was therapy-naive, on corticosteroids, or on intravenous immunoglobulin alone. Whole-study results and caveats: It was acknowledged in the study that its TCR sequencing and HLA analysis involved a relatively small number of individuals.

Germline lookup yields CDR1 SGDLS and CDR2 YYNGEE. V was pared by 0 bases and J by 4 bases, with 15 bases between. CDR3 length: 16 residues. Concerning this clonotype: Its antigen remains unknown.

RNA in amounts of about 0.5 to 1 ug was reverse transcribed with random hexamers. Coverage of TCR beta CDR3 amplification by immunoSEQ multiplex PCR extended to 54 Vbeta and 13 Jbeta. Via MiXCR, TCRdb re-called the immunoSEQ multiplex PCR reads, giving one row per CDR3 protein. Among about 140,000 distinct CDR3 sequences listed, more than 85% were seen once. The receptor's source is a human donor with Susac syndrome. The chain has TRBV9 and TRBJ2-3; D may be TRBD1 or TRBD2 (5 bases each). The sequenced material came from CD4+ T cells from PBMCs. The CDR3 DNA is TGTGCCAGCAGCGTAGATCCGGGTGGGGGAGCAGATACGCAGTATTTT. This sequence encodes CASSVDPGGGADTQYF. The full variable domain, its missing parts supplied by reference TRBV9 and TRBJ2-3, is DSGVTQTPKHLITATGQRVTLRCSPRSGDLSVYWYQQSLDQGLQFLIQYYNGEERAKGNILERFSAQQFPDLHSELNLSSLELGDSALYFCASSVDPGGGADTQYFGPGTRLTVL.